This T cell receptor beta chain appears in the sequencing data of a study of blood T cell repertoires in COVID-19. Produced via immunoSEQ multiplex PCR; TCRdb's table is partial and in-frame only. The repertoire holds roughly 340,000 clones, around nine tenths seen once, with about 7% in the top ten. The CDR3 totals 19 residues. Germline CDR1 and CDR2: WNHNN and SYGVQD (reference sequence). The ends lost 6 bases at V and 2 bases at J; junction bases unmatched: 14. The sequencing sample was made of peripheral blood. The chain employs TRBV10-1 and TRBJ2-1; 12 nucleotides match TRBD2. The receptor's source is a woman in her 70s with COVID-19, enrolled during active disease. CDR3 region: CASSRTSGVAWAAYNEQFF. The CDR3 nucleotides read TGCGCCAGCAGCAGGACTAGCGGGGTAGCCTGGGCGGCCTACAATGAGCAGTTCTTC.